This T cell receptor (beta chain) was recorded in a study of shared clonotypes between healthy human individuals. On sorted subsets, replicate PCRs used 200 ng DNA, or tens of thousands of T cell genomes. TCRdb's copy holds only in-frame clones and misses some; the assay was immunoSEQ multiplex PCR. The sample shows about 2.5 million clones, 85% to 95% of them seen only once. The junction had 11 bases not matched to a gene; V was cut back by 5 bases and J by 7 bases. Germline CDR1 reads MRHNA; CDR2 reads SNTAGT. CDR3 length: 15 amino acids. In the case of this clone: Its antigen is still unknown.

Findings and caveats of the study: Naive CD4 clonotypes were shared across a handful of donors at about 5%.

This rearrangement joins TRBV6-4 to TRBJ1-5, with 7 bases aligning to TRBD1. The sequence was obtained from a man between 18 and 35 years old in good health. Some clones in this sample may be carry-over from other donors' samples. Material for sequencing was naive CD4+ T cells from PBMCs. Subset meaning: CD45RA+ positively selected. DNA of the CDR3: TGTGCCAGCAGTCCGGACAGGTCATTATGGCAGCCCCAGCATTTT. Its translation is CASSPDRSLWQPQHF.